One and the same sample provided the 9 T cell receptor beta chains below, sequenced in a study of control samples from healthy donors and cancer patients. Data came from immunoSEQ multiplex PCR; TCRdb stores just in-frame clones and leaves some out. The data hold more than 95,000 clones, with 80% to 95% observed a single time. Specimen: PBMCs. These receptors were collected from a man older than 75 with head and neck cancer.

This clone was seen just once. The chain has TRBV24-1 and TRBJ1-5; D is uncertain. The germline V gene encodes CDR1 KGHDR and CDR2 SFDVKD. This CDR3 is built from 17 residues. V was shortened by 0 bases and J by 0 bases, with 11 bases between the two germline ends. CDR3 amino acids: CATSDLQMPSSNQPQHF. CDR3 sequence (DNA): TGTGCCACCAGTGATTTGCAAATGCCCAGTAGCAATCAGCCCCAGCATTTT.

The gene calls are TRBV15 and TRBJ2-2, with D hard to call. V was shortened by 5 bases and J by 5 bases, with 9 bases between the two germline ends. CDR1 is LNHNV, CDR2 YYDKDF, per germline (reference sequence). The CDR3 spans 13 residues. CDR3 sequence reads: CATSVTTTGELFF. For the CDR3, the DNA is TGTGCCACCAGCGTTACGACAACCGGGGAGCTGTTTTTT.

The chain combines TRBV6-5 with TRBJ2-7, with D perhaps given as TRBD1 or TRBD2 (5 bases each). The V end lost 7 bases, the J end lost 2 bases, and 18 bases lay between the germline ends. The CDR3 totals 15 residues. The V gene's germline CDR1 is MNHEY and CDR2 SVGAGI. The CDR3: CASNAREYYAYEQYF. DNA for the CDR3: TGTGCCAGCAACGCCAGGGAGTACTACGCCTACGAGCAGTACTTC.

The chain recombines TRBV29-1 with TRBJ2-7, with D unclear. V was pared by 7 bases and J by 2 bases, with 9 bases between. Looked up from germline, CDR1 is SQVTM and CDR2 is ANQGSEA. The CDR3 is made up of 11 amino acids. CDR3 in DNA: TGCAGCGCCCGTGGCACCTACGAGCAGTACTTC. This codes for CSARGTYEQYF.

The chain carries TRBV5-1 and TRBJ2-2; 13 bases fit TRBD2. V shed 5 bases, J shed 6 bases, and the junction held 7 bases outside the gene matches. Per the germline V gene, CDR1 is SGHRS and CDR2 is YFSETQ. This CDR3 comprises 16 residues. CDR3 sequence: CASSRTSGSMSGELFF. The CDR3 nucleotides are TGCGCCAGCAGTCGGACTAGCGGGAGTATGTCCGGGGAGCTGTTTTTT.

This rearrangement joins TRBV30 to TRBJ1-5; 11 bases line up with TRBD1. V trimming: 5 bases; J trimming: 0 bases; junction bases outside the gene matches: 15. CDR3 length: 19 amino acids. Per germline, CDR1 GTSNPN and CDR2 SVGIG (reference sequence). Here the CDR3 reads CAWQSGRTGGLYSNQPQHF. In DNA form, the CDR3 reads TGTGCCTGGCAATCCGGGAGGACAGGGGGCTTATATAGCAATCAGCCCCAGCATTTT.

The chain is built from TRBV14 and TRBJ2-2; D perhaps matches TRBD1 (5 bases). CDR3 size: 15 residues. V was cut by 2 bases and J by 3 bases, with 10 bases left in between. The germline CDR1 and CDR2 sequences are SGHDN and FVKESK. CDR3 sequence: CASSQTYRYTGELFF. CDR3 bases: TGTGCCAGCAGCCAAACGTACAGGTACACCGGGGAGCTGTTTTTT.

The gene calls are TRBV6-1 and TRBJ2-3; tentatively, D is TRBD2 (5 bases). The V end was cut by 0 bases, the J end by 4 bases, with 8 bases between. This CDR3 is 14 amino acids long. Germline CDR1 is MNHNS and CDR2 is SASEGT. CDR3 in amino acids: CASSEAPAADTQYF. The CDR3 DNA sequence: TGTGCCAGCAGTGAAGCTCCAGCGGCAGATACGCAGTATTTT.

The rearrangement links TRBV5-6 to TRBJ2-1, with 8 positions matching TRBD2. With V trimmed by 1 base and J by 0 bases, 9 bases remained unmatched. CDR3 length: 18 amino acids. Germline V CDR1 and CDR2: SGHDT, YYEEEE. CDR3 bases: TGTGCCAGCAGCTTGTCTCGGCGGGAGGACAGCTCCTACAATGAGCAGTTCTTC. It codes for CASSLSRREDSSYNEQFF. Based on the CDR3 plus reference TRBV5-6 and TRBJ2-1, the full variable domain is DAGVTQSPTHLIKTRGQQVTLRCSPKSGHDTVSWYQQALGQGPQFIFQYYEEEERQRGNFPDRFSGHQFPNYSSELNVNALLLGDSALYLCASSLSRREDSSYNEQFFGPGTRLTVL.